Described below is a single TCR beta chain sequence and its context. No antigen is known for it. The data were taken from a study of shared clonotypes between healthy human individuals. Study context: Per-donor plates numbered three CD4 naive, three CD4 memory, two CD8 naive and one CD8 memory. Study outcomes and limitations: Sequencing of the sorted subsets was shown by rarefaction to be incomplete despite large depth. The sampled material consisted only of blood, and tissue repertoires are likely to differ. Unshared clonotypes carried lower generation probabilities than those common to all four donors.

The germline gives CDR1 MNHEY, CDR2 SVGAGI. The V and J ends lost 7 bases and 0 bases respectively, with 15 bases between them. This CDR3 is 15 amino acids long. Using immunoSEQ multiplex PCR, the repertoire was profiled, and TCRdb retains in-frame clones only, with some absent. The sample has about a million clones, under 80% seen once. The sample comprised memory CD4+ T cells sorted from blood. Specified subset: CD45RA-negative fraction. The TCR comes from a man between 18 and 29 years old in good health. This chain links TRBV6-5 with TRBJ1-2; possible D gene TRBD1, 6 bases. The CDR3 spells CASNPQGPSNYGYTF. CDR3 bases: TGTGCCAGCAATCCACAGGGACCTTCTAACTATGGCTACACCTTC.